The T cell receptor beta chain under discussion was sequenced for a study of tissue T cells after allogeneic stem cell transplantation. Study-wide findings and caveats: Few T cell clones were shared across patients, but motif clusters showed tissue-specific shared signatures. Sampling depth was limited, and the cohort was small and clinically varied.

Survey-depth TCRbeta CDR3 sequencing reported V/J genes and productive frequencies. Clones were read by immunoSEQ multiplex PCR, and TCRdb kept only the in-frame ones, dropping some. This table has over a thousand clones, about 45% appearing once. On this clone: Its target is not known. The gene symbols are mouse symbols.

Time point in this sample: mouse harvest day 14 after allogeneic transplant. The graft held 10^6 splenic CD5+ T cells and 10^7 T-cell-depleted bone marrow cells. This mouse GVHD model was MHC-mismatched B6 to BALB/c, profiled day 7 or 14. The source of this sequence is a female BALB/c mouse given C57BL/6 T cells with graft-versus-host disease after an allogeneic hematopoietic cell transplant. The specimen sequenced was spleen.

CDR3: CSSSQNWGNTGQLYF. The sequenced part of the CDR3 DNA is TGCTCCAGCAGTCAAAACTGGGGGAACACCGGGCAGCTCTAC. V usage is TRBV23 and J usage is TRBJ2-2; the table assigns TRBD2, which was not confirmed against the DNA. The read ends 1 residue early relative to the CDR3; the germline J gene fills the gap. The CDR3 has 15 residues. Germline V CDR1 and CDR2: KGHTA, FQNQQP.